A selection of T cell receptor beta chains follows, all from one sample in a study of cytomegalovirus exposure and HLA in healthy donors. Sequencing was performed with immunoSEQ multiplex PCR; in TCRdb, only in-frame clones are kept and a portion is missing. The data contain some 190,000 clones, around 79% of them seen just once; the ten biggest clones take up roughly 1.6%. Sequencing was done on a sample of PBMCs. All receptors come from a woman in her forties or fifties in good health and CMV-seronegative. Both conserved end residues are part of each CDR3. The D gene is left open where the match is weak. Only some rows state a clone size, as once, few, many or a class for expanded clones.

CDR3 protein: CASSPGTPNTEAFF; CDR3 DNA: TGTGCCAGCAGCCCCGGGACACCGAACACTGAAGCTTTCTTT; J gene: TRBJ1-1; clone size: once; V gene: TRBV6-4; D gene: .
CDR3 protein: CASQRLRMNTEAFF; CDR3 DNA: TGTGCCAGCCAGAGGCTGAGGATGAACACTGAAGCTTTCTTT; J gene: TRBJ1-1; clone size: .; V gene: TRBV6-5; D gene: .
CDR3 protein: CASSIDRQLEAFF; CDR3 DNA: TGTGCCAGCAGTATCGACAGACAGCTTGAAGCTTTCTTT; J gene: TRBJ1-1; clone size: .; V gene: TRBV27; D gene: .
CDR3 protein: CASSPRRGPNEKLFF; CDR3 DNA: TGTGCCAGCTCGCCGAGACGAGGTCCTAATGAAAAACTGTTTTTT; J gene: TRBJ1-4; clone size: .; V gene: TRBV18; D gene: .
CDR3 protein: CASSLDWGRVSASGSYEQYF; CDR3 DNA: TGTGCCAGCAGCTTAGATTGGGGTAGGGTATCGGCTAGCGGCTCCTACGAGCAGTACTTC; J gene: TRBJ2-7; clone size: .; V gene: TRBV11-2; D gene: TRBD2
CDR3 protein: CSVGIAGETQYF; CDR3 DNA: TGCAGCGTTGGGATAGCGGGAGAGACCCAGTACTTC; J gene: TRBJ2-5; clone size: once; V gene: TRBV29-1; D gene: TRBD2
CDR3 protein: CATQVRTEAFF; CDR3 DNA: TGTGCCACCCAGGTACGAACCGAAGCTTTCTTT; J gene: TRBJ1-1; clone size: once; V gene: TRBV28; D gene: .
CDR3 protein: CASRRPGGATEAFF; CDR3 DNA: TGTGCCAGCAGACGTCCCGGGGGGGCCACTGAAGCTTTCTTT; J gene: TRBJ1-1; clone size: few; V gene: TRBV6-1; D gene: .
CDR3 protein: CASSGRGRTEAFF; CDR3 DNA: TGCGCCAGCAGTGGACGGGGAAGGACTGAAGCTTTCTTT; J gene: TRBJ1-1; clone size: .; V gene: TRBV4-3; D gene: .
CDR3 protein: CASSIGTGLFMNTEAFF; CDR3 DNA: TGCGCCAGCAGCATCGGGACAGGGCTCTTTATGAACACTGAAGCTTTCTTT; J gene: TRBJ1-1; clone size: .; V gene: TRBV5-1; D gene: TRBD1
CDR3 protein: CASSLVVGPNTEAFF; CDR3 DNA: TGCGCCAGCAGCTTGGTTGTGGGGCCGAACACTGAAGCTTTCTTT; J gene: TRBJ1-1; clone size: .; V gene: TRBV5-1; D gene: .
CDR3 protein: CASSPGVHEAFF; CDR3 DNA: TGTGCCAGCAGCCCCGGGGTCCATGAAGCTTTCTTT; J gene: TRBJ1-1; clone size: few; V gene: TRBV5-8; D gene: .
CDR3 protein: CASSLTGDPYEQYF; CDR3 DNA: TGTGCCAGCAGCCTCACAGGGGACCCCTACGAGCAGTACTTC; J gene: TRBJ2-7; clone size: .; V gene: TRBV9; D gene: TRBD1
CDR3 protein: CASRRPGQGSGEQFF; CDR3 DNA: TGTGCCAGCAGGCGGCCGGGACAGGGGAGCGGTGAGCAGTTCTTC; J gene: TRBJ2-1; clone size: .; V gene: TRBV2; D gene: TRBD1
CDR3 protein: CARIPGQPVGAFF; CDR3 DNA: TGTGCCAGAATACCGGGACAGCCAGTTGGCGCTTTCTTT; J gene: TRBJ1-1; clone size: .; V gene: TRBV19; D gene: TRBD1
CDR3 protein: CSSSQLQGANSPLHF; CDR3 DNA: TGTTCCAGCAGCCAGTTACAGGGGGCTAATTCACCCCTCCACTTT; J gene: TRBJ1-6; clone size: .; V gene: TRBV7-9; D gene: TRBD1
CDR3 protein: CASSFSGSSYNEQFF; CDR3 DNA: TGTGCCAGCAGTTTTAGCGGGAGTTCCTACAATGAGCAGTTCTTC; J gene: TRBJ2-1; clone size: .; V gene: TRBV27; D gene: TRBD2
CDR3 protein: CASSQGVQETQYF; CDR3 DNA: TGTGCCAGCTCACAGGGGGTCCAAGAGACCCAGTACTTC; J gene: TRBJ2-5; clone size: .; V gene: TRBV18; D gene: .
CDR3 protein: CASSLLANVLTF; CDR3 DNA: TGTGCCAGCAGTTTATTAGCCAACGTCCTGACTTTC; J gene: TRBJ2-6; clone size: .; V gene: TRBV28; D gene: .
CDR3 protein: CATGTGNTEAFF; CDR3 DNA: TGTGCCACTGGGACAGGGAACACTGAAGCTTTCTTT; J gene: TRBJ1-1; clone size: few; V gene: TRBV10-3; D gene: TRBD1
CDR3 protein: CASSEVYTSYNEQFF; CDR3 DNA: TGTGCCAGCAGTGAGGTCTACACTTCCTACAATGAGCAGTTCTTC; J gene: TRBJ2-1; clone size: once; V gene: TRBV27; D gene: .
CDR3 protein: CASSQDFGGHHTGTGEGNIQYF; CDR3 DNA: TGTGCCAGCAGCCAAGACTTTGGAGGGCATCATACCGGGACAGGGGAGGGGAACATTCAGTACTTC; J gene: TRBJ2-4; clone size: .; V gene: TRBV4-2; D gene: TRBD1
CDR3 protein: CASSADRGDTDTQYF; CDR3 DNA: TGCGCCAGCAGCGCGGACAGGGGGGACACAGATACGCAGTATTTT; J gene: TRBJ2-3; clone size: once; V gene: TRBV5-1; D gene: TRBD1
CDR3 protein: CASSSQGINTEAFF; CDR3 DNA: TGTGCCAGCAGTTCACAGGGGATCAACACTGAAGCTTTCTTT; J gene: TRBJ1-1; clone size: .; V gene: TRBV6-1; D gene: TRBD1
CDR3 protein: CASSSRLDRQGETQYF; CDR3 DNA: TGTGCCAGCAGCTCCCGGCTGGACAGGCAAGGAGAGACCCAGTACTTC; J gene: TRBJ2-5; clone size: .; V gene: TRBV7-9; D gene: TRBD1
CDR3 protein: CASSERGNYGYTF; CDR3 DNA: TGTGCCAGCAGTGAACGCGGGAACTATGGCTACACCTTC; J gene: TRBJ1-2; clone size: few; V gene: TRBV7-6; D gene: .
CDR3 protein: CASSESQGTSPLHF; CDR3 DNA: TGTGCCAGCAGTGAGTCACAGGGTACCTCACCCCTCCACTTT; J gene: TRBJ1-6; clone size: .; V gene: TRBV6-1; D gene: .
CDR3 protein: CATGRDSNQPQHF; CDR3 DNA: TGTGCCACCGGACGGGATAGCAATCAGCCCCAGCATTTT; J gene: TRBJ1-5; clone size: .; V gene: TRBV2; D gene: .
CDR3 protein: CASSMGALPRTRNQPQHF; CDR3 DNA: TGTGCCAGCAGTATGGGAGCATTACCCCGGACCCGGAATCAGCCCCAGCATTTT; J gene: TRBJ1-5; clone size: .; V gene: TRBV28; D gene: .
CDR3 protein: CASSRTGIFSYEQYF; CDR3 DNA: TGCGCCAGCAGCCGAACAGGGATCTTCTCCTACGAGCAGTACTTC; J gene: TRBJ2-7; clone size: few; V gene: TRBV4-1; D gene: .
CDR3 protein: CASSKRETGYNYGYTF; CDR3 DNA: TGTGCCAGCAGCAAAAGAGAGACAGGCTACAACTATGGCTACACCTTC; J gene: TRBJ1-2; clone size: once; V gene: TRBV21-1; D gene: .
CDR3 protein: CASRTSGGAGTQYF; CDR3 DNA: TGTGCCAGCAGAACTAGCGGGGGGGCTGGGACCCAGTACTTC; J gene: TRBJ2-5; clone size: .; V gene: TRBV7-2; D gene: TRBD2
CDR3 protein: CASNREIRGEQFF; CDR3 DNA: TGTGCCAGCAATAGGGAAATCCGGGGAGAGCAGTTCTTC; J gene: TRBJ2-1; clone size: .; V gene: TRBV6-1; D gene: .
CDR3 protein: CASSSGTNYNEQFF; CDR3 DNA: TGTGCCAGCAGCTCCGGGACTAACTACAATGAGCAGTTCTTC; J gene: TRBJ2-1; clone size: once; V gene: TRBV7-3; D gene: TRBD2
CDR3 protein: CASRDRGGPLSNQPQHF; CDR3 DNA: TGTGCCAGCAGGGACCGGGGAGGGCCGCTTAGCAATCAGCCCCAGCATTTT; J gene: TRBJ1-5; clone size: .; V gene: TRBV28; D gene: .
CDR3 protein: CASSPFLGTGSPYEQYF; CDR3 DNA: TGTGCCAGCAGTCCATTTCTAGGGACAGGGAGTCCCTACGAGCAGTACTTC; J gene: TRBJ2-7; clone size: .; V gene: TRBV28; D gene: TRBD1
CDR3 protein: CASSLGTGSNYGYTF; CDR3 DNA: TGTGCCAGCAGCTTGGGGACAGGGAGCAACTATGGCTACACCTTC; J gene: TRBJ1-2; clone size: .; V gene: TRBV11-1; D gene: TRBD1
CDR3 protein: CASASTGGSYNEQFF; CDR3 DNA: TGTGCCAGCGCCTCAACAGGGGGATCCTACAATGAGCAGTTCTTC; J gene: TRBJ2-1; clone size: .; V gene: TRBV6-5; D gene: TRBD1
CDR3 protein: CASSRLAGTDTQYF; CDR3 DNA: TGCGCCAGCAGCCGCCTAGCGGGCACAGATACGCAGTATTTT; J gene: TRBJ2-3; clone size: many; V gene: TRBV4-1; D gene: TRBD2
CDR3 protein: CASSEWAGTPIYNEQFF; CDR3 DNA: TGTGCCAGCAGTGAATGGGCCGGGACTCCTATCTACAATGAGCAGTTCTTC; J gene: TRBJ2-1; clone size: once; V gene: TRBV25-1; D gene: .
CDR3 protein: CASSQGRTGPLGELFF; CDR3 DNA: TGTGCCAGCAGCCAAGGTCGGACAGGCCCCTTAGGGGAGCTGTTTTTT; J gene: TRBJ2-2; clone size: .; V gene: TRBV4-2; D gene: TRBD1
CDR3 protein: CASSLGGAGGNTIYF; CDR3 DNA: TGTGCCAGCAGCTTAGGGGGCGCAGGTGGAAACACCATATATTTT; J gene: TRBJ1-3; clone size: .; V gene: TRBV7-2; D gene: .
CDR3 protein: CASSLRGRRKTGELFF; CDR3 DNA: TGTGCCAGCAGCCTCAGGGGGCGACGTAAGACCGGGGAGCTGTTTTTT; J gene: TRBJ2-2; clone size: .; V gene: TRBV5-6; D gene: TRBD1
CDR3 protein: CASSPTTGPARGYTF; CDR3 DNA: TGTGCCAGCAGCCCCACGACAGGGCCGGCGCGGGGCTACACCTTC; J gene: TRBJ1-2; clone size: once; V gene: TRBV11-2; D gene: TRBD1
CDR3 protein: CSVKRSGQGEQYF; CDR3 DNA: TGCAGCGTTAAGAGGAGTGGGCAGGGCGAGCAGTACTTC; J gene: TRBJ2-7; clone size: .; V gene: TRBV29-1; D gene: .
CDR3 protein: CASSKEKGGSQPQHF; CDR3 DNA: TGTGCCAGCAGCAAAGAGAAAGGGGGTTCTCAGCCCCAGCATTTT; J gene: TRBJ1-5; clone size: once; V gene: TRBV21-1; D gene: .
CDR3 protein: CASSSVGVHNYGYTF; CDR3 DNA: TGTGCCAGCAGCTCAGTAGGGGTCCATAACTATGGCTACACCTTC; J gene: TRBJ1-2; clone size: .; V gene: TRBV7-9; D gene: .